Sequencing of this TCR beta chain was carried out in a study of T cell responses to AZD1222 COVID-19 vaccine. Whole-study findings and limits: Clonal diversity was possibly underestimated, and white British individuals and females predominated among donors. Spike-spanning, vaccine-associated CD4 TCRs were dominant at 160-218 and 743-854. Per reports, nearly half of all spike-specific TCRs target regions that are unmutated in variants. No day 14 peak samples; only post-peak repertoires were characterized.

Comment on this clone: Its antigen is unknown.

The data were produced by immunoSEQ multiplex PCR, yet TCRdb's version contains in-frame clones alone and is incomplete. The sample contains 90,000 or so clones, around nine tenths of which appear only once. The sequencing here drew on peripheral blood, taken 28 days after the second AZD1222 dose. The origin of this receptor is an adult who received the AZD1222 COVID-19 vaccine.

The CDR3: CSATYTEAFF. In DNA, the CDR3 is TGCAGTGCGACTTACACTGAAGCTTTCTTT. V is TRBV20-1 and J is TRBJ1-1; D uncertain. The CDR3 totals 10 residues. Deletions cut 6 bases from V and 3 bases from J, with 5 bases between. The germline V gene encodes CDR1 DFQATT and CDR2 SNEGSKA (reference sequence).